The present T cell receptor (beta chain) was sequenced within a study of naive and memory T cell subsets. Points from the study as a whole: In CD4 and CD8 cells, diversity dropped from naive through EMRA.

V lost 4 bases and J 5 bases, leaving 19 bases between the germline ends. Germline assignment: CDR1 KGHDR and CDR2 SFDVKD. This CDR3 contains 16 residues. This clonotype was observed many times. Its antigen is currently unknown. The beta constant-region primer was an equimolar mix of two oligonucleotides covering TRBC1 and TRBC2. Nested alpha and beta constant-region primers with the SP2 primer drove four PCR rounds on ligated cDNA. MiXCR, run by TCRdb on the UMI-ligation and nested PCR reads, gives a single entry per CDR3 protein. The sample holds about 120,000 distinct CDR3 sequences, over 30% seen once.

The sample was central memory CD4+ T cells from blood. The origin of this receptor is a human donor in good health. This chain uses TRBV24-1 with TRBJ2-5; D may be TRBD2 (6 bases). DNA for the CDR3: TGTGCCACCAGTGACCCATCGGAGGGGTTTTCCGAGACCCAGTACTTC. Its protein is CATSDPSEGFSETQYF.